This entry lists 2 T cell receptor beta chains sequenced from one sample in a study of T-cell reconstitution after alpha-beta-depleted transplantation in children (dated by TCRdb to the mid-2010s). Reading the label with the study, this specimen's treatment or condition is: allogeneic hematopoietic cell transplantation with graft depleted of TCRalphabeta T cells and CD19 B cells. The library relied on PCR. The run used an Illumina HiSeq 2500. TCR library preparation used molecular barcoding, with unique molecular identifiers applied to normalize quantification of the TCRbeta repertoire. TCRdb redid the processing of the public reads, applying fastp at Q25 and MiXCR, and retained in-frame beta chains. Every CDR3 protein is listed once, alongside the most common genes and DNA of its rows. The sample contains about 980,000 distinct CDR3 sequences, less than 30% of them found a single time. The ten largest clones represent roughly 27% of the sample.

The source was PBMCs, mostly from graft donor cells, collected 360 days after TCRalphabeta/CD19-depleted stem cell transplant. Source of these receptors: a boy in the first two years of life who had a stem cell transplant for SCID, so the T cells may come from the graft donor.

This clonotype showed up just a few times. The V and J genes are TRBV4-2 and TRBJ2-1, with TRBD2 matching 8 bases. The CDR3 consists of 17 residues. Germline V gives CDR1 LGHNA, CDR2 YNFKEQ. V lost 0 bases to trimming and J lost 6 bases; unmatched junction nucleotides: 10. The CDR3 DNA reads TGTGCCAGCAGCCAAGATCTAGGGCGGGGGGCACCCAATGAGCAGTTCTTC. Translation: CASSQDLGRGAPNEQFF.

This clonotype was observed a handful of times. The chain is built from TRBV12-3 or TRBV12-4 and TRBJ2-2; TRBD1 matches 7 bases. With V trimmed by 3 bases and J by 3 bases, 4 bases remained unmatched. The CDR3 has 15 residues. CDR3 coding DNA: TGTGCCAGCAGTTTGATGGGACAGTACACCGGGGAGCTGTTTTTT. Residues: CASSLMGQYTGELFF.